The source of this T cell receptor beta chain is a study of CXCR3-negative and CXCR3-positive naive CD8 T cells. UMI labels and 5' RACE were used to prepare the TRB cDNA libraries. TCRdb re-called the 5' RACE reads; every CDR3 protein appears as one record, without DNA. The sample table sets out 100,000 to 150,000 distinct CDR3 sequences. Germline CDR1 and CDR2: SQVTM and ANQGSEA. The CDR3 spans 15 residues. Identification of naive CD8+ T cells rested on CD45RO-CCR7+CD27+CD95- status. General study results and limits: Naive cells used TRBV-TRBJ genes in much the same way whether CXCR3-negative or CXCR3-positive; memory cells did not. Diversity in memory CD8+ cells fell much lower than the comparably high levels seen in both naive subsets. In CXCR3-positive naive cells, the TRB CDR3s were more hydrophobic than in CXCR3-negative naive cells.

With respect to this clonotype: What it binds is unknown.

Input material: naive CXCR3- CD8+ T cells from blood. Subset: CD45RO-CCR7+CD27+CD95- naive CD8+ T cells lacking CXCR3 (TNR3-). The clonotype originates from a human donor in good health. Some clones in this sample may be carry-over from other donors' samples. This chain links TRBV29-1 with TRBJ2-5; the D gene TCRdb calls, TRBD1, cannot be checked with no DNA. The CDR3 here is CSVAPNYREGETQYF. Variable domain in full (rest from reference TRBV29-1 and TRBJ2-5): SAVISQKPSRDICQRGTSLTIQCQVDSQVTMMFWYRQQPGQSLTLIATANQGSEATYESGFVIDKFPISRPNLTFSTLTVSNMSPEDSSIYLCSVAPNYREGETQYFGPGTRLLVL.